Listed below are T cell receptor beta chains from one sample, sequenced in a study of blood T cell repertoires in COVID-19. Profiling relied on immunoSEQ multiplex PCR, and the TCRdb table lists in-frame clones only, not all of them. The data hold roughly 100,000 clones, with 60% to 80% observed a single time. Sequenced material: peripheral blood. These receptor sequences come from a human donor with acute or convalescent COVID-19. The donor label of this sample is uncertain. Each CDR3 is given with its conserved first and last residue. The D gene is left open where the match is weak. Expanded clones are given a class, and other clones once, few, many or no size at all.

clone_size,j_call,v_call,d_call,cdr3_nt,cdr3_aa
.,TRBJ1-6,TRBV2,.,TGTGCCAGCAGTGAGGAGACAGGATCCTCACCCCTCCACTTT,CASSEETGSSPLHF
.,TRBJ1-3,TRBV28,.,TGTGCCAGCAGTTTTTATCGGGGTCACTCTGGAAACACCATATATTTT,CASSFYRGHSGNTIYF
.,TRBJ1-6,TRBV6-5,TRBD1,TGTGCCAGCAGGGTAGACAGGGGGAATTCACCCCTCCACTTT,CASRVDRGNSPLHF
few,TRBJ1-5,TRBV5-1,.,TGCGCCAGCAGCGGGGGGGGCTCTCAGCCCCAGCATTTT,CASSGGGSQPQHF
.,TRBJ2-1,TRBV5-1,TRBD1,TGCGCCAGCAGCGTCCAGGGGGCGTTGTACAATGAGCAGTTCTTC,CASSVQGALYNEQFF
few,TRBJ2-3,TRBV4-2,.,TGTGCCAGCAGCCAAGAGATTACCGCGGGGACAGATACGCAGTATTTT,CASSQEITAGTDTQYF
.,TRBJ2-3,TRBV18,TRBD1,TGTGCCAGCTCACCCGACAGGGTGAGCACAGATACGCAGTATTTT,CASSPDRVSTDTQYF
.,TRBJ2-1,TRBV4-1,TRBD2,TGCGCCAGCAGCCAAGATCCCAGCGGGGTTAGCTCCTACAATGAGCAGTTCTTC,CASSQDPSGVSSYNEQFF
.,TRBJ2-3,TRBV10-3,TRBD2,TGTGCCATCGGAAGCGGGGGGGATCGCACAGATACGCAGTATTTT,CAIGSGGDRTDTQYF
.,TRBJ1-1,TRBV5-1,TRBD1,TGCGCCAGCAGCGAGGGACAGGGCCTGAACACTGAAGCTTTCTTT,CASSEGQGLNTEAFF
.,TRBJ2-1,TRBV5-5,TRBD2,TGTGCCAGCAGCTTCGGGGGGACTAGCTGGAATGAGCAGTTCTTC,CASSFGGTSWNEQFF
.,TRBJ1-1,TRBV20-1,.,TGCAGTGCCACACAGGGCACTGAAGCTTTCTTT,CSATQGTEAFF
.,TRBJ1-1,TRBV27,TRBD1,TGTGCCAGCAGTTTATATCCAGGGGGCGGCACTGAAGCTTTCTTT,CASSLYPGGGTEAFF
.,TRBJ2-7,TRBV5-1,.,TGCGCCAGCAGCTTGGTAGCTTCGGTTGGCCTAGCGAGCTCCTACGAGCAGTACTTC,CASSLVASVGLASSYEQYF
many,TRBJ2-7,TRBV19,TRBD2,TGTGCCAGTAGTATCGCGGGGGGGTACTACGAGCAGTACTTC,CASSIAGGYYEQYF
.,TRBJ1-2,TRBV20-1,TRBD1,TGCAGTGCCAATTCCCGGGACAGGGAGACCTTC,CSANSRDRETF
.,TRBJ1-1,TRBV11-2,.,TGTGCCAGCCGGGTCGGCAACCTTGGCACTGAAGCTTTCTTT,CASRVGNLGTEAFF
once,TRBJ1-2,TRBV6-5,.,TGTGCCAGCACTCGACAGTCCGTGGGCTATGGCTACACCTTC,CASTRQSVGYGYTF
.,TRBJ1-1,TRBV6-5,.,TGTGCCAGCAGTTACTCGCGGGGGACTGAAGCTTTCTTT,CASSYSRGTEAFF
few,TRBJ1-1,TRBV19,.,TGTGCCAGTAGTATCCGGGACAAGAACACTGAAGCTTTCTTT,CASSIRDKNTEAFF
few,TRBJ2-3,TRBV14,TRBD2,TGTGCCAGCAGCGCTCTAACTAGCGGGGCTTTAGATACGCAGTATTTT,CASSALTSGALDTQYF
.,TRBJ1-2,TRBV13,.,TGTGCCAGCAGCTCGACATCCTTCAGGGTAGCCTATGGCTACACCTTC,CASSSTSFRVAYGYTF
.,TRBJ2-1,TRBV2,TRBD1,TGTGCCAGCAGTGTACCGGGACAGGGTAGGAACAATGAGCAGTTCTTC,CASSVPGQGRNNEQFF
few,TRBJ1-5,TRBV6-6,.,TGTGCCAGCAGCCCAGGGAGCGGGATCCAGCCCCAGCATTTT,CASSPGSGIQPQHF
.,TRBJ2-3,TRBV7-2,.,TGTGCCAGCAGCTTTTCCCACCTTGAAGCCTCACCGTATTTT,CASSFSHLEASPYF
.,TRBJ2-2,TRBV7-2,.,TGTGCCAGCAGCTTAAGCAGGGGAGTGACAGGCCGGGAGCTGTTTTTT,CASSLSRGVTGRELFF
.,TRBJ2-5,TRBV2,TRBD2,TGTGCCAGCAGCGAAAGGCTGGGACTAGTGCCCAGCGAGACCCAGTACTTC,CASSERLGLVPSETQYF
.,TRBJ1-2,TRBV29-1,TRBD1,TGCAGCGTCCAGGGACAGGGGGTAGGCTATGGCTACACCTTC,CSVQGQGVGYGYTF
few,TRBJ2-5,TRBV2,TRBD2,TGTGCCAGCAGGCCATGGACTAGCGGGGAAGAGACCCAGTACTTC,CASRPWTSGEETQYF
many,TRBJ1-4,TRBV5-1,.,TGCGCCAGCAGCCGTGGAGGCGGTTATAATGAAAAACTGTTTTTT,CASSRGGGYNEKLFF
.,TRBJ2-5,TRBV4-1,.,TGCGCCAGCAGCCAGGATCGCGGTCGAGGGTATGGGGAGACCCAGTACTTC,CASSQDRGRGYGETQYF